The clone carrying this T cell receptor (beta chain) showed up just a few times. Its target is not known. The junction shows a germline mismatch at one end, possibly a read error. This CDR3 has 16 residues. Germline CDR1 is SSHAT and CDR2 is FNYEAQ (reference sequence). TCRdb re-called the reads with MiXCR, one entry per CDR3 protein. Of 680,000 or so distinct CDR3 sequences in the sample, under 40% were seen once. The data originate from a study of T cell repertoires in cytomegalovirus infection. Study conclusions and caveats: People with CMV and the relevant HLA were identified by cumulative public TCR beta family frequency.

The sample comprised PBMCs. This chain uses TRBV7-7 with TRBJ2-2, with D tentatively TRBD2 (5 bases). The TCR originated in a human donor in good health (CMV status not recorded). Some clones in this sample may be carry-over from other donors' samples. CDR3 nucleotide sequence: TGTGCTAGCACCACGGGGTCGGGTACGAACACCGGGGAGCTGTTTTTT. Its protein is CASTTGSGTNTGELFF. The full variable domain, rest sourced from reference TRBV7-7 and TRBJ2-2, is GAGVSQSPRYKVTKRGQDVTLRCDPISSHATLYWYQQALGQGPEFLTYFNYEAQPDKSGLPSDRFSAERPEGSISTLTIQRTEQRDSAMYRCASTTGSGTNTGELFFGEGSRLTVL.